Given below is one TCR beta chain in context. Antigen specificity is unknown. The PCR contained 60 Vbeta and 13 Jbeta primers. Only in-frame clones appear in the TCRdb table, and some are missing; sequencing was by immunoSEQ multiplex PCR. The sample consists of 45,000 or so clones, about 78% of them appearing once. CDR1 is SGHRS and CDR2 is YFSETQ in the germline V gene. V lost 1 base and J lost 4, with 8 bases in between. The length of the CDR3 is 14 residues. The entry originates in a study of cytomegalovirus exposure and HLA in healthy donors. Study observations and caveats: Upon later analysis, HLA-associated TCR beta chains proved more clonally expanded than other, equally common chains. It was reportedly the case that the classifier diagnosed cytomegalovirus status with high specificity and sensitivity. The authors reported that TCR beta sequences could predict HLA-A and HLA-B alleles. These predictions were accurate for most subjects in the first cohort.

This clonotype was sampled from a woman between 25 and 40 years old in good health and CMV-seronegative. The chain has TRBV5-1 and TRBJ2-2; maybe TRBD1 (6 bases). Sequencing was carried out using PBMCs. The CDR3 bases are TGCGCCAGCAGCTTGACAGGGATCACCGGGGAGCTGTTTTTT. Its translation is CASSLTGITGELFF. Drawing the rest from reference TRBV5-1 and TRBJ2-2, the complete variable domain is KAGVTQTPRYLIKTRGQQVTLSCSPISGHRSVSWYQQTPGQGLQFLFEYFSETQRNKGNFPGRFSGRQFSNSRSEMNVSTLELGDSALYLCASSLTGITGELFFGEGSRLTVL.